The TCR beta chain described here comes from a study of PD-L1 blockade in urothelial cancer. Across the study: At 3 weeks (second dose) and 6 weeks after starting treatment, blood was analyzed.

CDR1 is SGHTA and CDR2 is FQGNSA in the germline V gene. The CDR3 covers 13 residues. The germline V and J ends were trimmed by 5 bases and 10 bases, with 15 bases remaining between them. Profiled with immunoSEQ multiplex PCR; TCRdb holds only in-frame clones, not every one. The sample holds tens of thousands of clones; approximately 80% are singletons and the top ten take 3% to 4.5%. Pretreatment and on-treatment samples were taken, numbering 1 to 8 per patient. This clonotype originated in a man aged 70 or older with urothelial cancer. This chain connects TRBV7-2 to TRBJ2-1; the D is unclear. Sequenced here: PBMCs, sampled around atezolizumab (anti-PD-L1) treatment. The CDR3, as DNA: TGTGCCAGCAGCCTCTCTGGGCCGACGGAGCAGTTCTTC. It is translated as CASSLSGPTEQFF.